This T cell receptor beta chain derives from a study of T cell responses to AZD1222 COVID-19 vaccine. Turning to the study itself: The study pooled second doses at about 4 or about 12 weeks.

Points from the study as a whole: At 160-218 and 743-854, vaccine-associated CD4 TCRs were dominant, and they spanned spike. Increases in Spike-specific TCR breadth and depth were seen after two AZD1222 doses. Clonal diversity was possibly underestimated, and the donors were mostly white British, with more females.

The CDR3 contains 14 residues. Germline CDR1 and CDR2: LNHDA and SQIVND (reference sequence). V gave up 3 bases and J gave up 5 bases, with 8 bases separating them. The method was immunoSEQ multiplex PCR; TCRdb's version includes in-frame clones alone and lacks a portion of them. The sample holds 130,000 to 150,000 clones; more than 70% are singletons and the top ten take about 15%. This clone was seen a single time. Its antigen remains unknown. The sequenced sample was peripheral blood, obtained on day 0 of AZD1222 vaccination. The TCR originated in an adult in good health. The rearrangement links TRBV19 to TRBJ1-6; weak D call: TRBD1 (5 bases). The CDR3 loop reads CASSMDTHNSPLHF. The CDR3 bases are TGTGCCAGTAGTATGGACACTCATAATTCACCCCTCCACTTT.